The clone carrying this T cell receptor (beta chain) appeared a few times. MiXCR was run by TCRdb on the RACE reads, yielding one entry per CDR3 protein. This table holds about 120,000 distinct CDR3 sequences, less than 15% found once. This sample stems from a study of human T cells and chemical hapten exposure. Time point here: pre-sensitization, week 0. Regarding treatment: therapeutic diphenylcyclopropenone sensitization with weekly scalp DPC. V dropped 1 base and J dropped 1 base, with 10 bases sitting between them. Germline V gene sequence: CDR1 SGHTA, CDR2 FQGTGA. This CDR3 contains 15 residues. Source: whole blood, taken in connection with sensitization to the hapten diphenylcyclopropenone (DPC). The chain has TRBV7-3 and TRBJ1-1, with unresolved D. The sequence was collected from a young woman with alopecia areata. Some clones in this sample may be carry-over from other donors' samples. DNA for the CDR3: TGTGCCAGCAGCTTAAACCCGGTACCGAACACTGAAGCTTTCTTT. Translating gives CASSLNPVPNTEAFF. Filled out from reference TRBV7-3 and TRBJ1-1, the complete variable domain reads GAGVSQTPSNKVTEKGKYVELRCDPISGHTALYWYRQSLGQGPEFLIYFQGTGAADDSGLPNDRFFAVRPEGSVSTLKIQRTERGDSAVYLCASSLNPVPNTEAFFGQGTRLTVV.